The 27 T cell receptor beta chains listed next were all sequenced from one sample in a study of blood T cells in healthy people across ages (dated by TCRdb to the mid-2010s). Receptors were amplified or captured by 5' RACE. The run used an Illumina HiSeq 2500. A second PCR of roughly 7 to 11 cycles was performed with a sample-barcoded 5' primer and a J-beta primer mix. Clones were called with MiXCR by TCRdb after fastp trimmed the public reads at Q25, and only in-frame beta chains were retained. Duplicate CDR3 protein sequences are folded into a single record with the most common DNA and genes. The sample table holds around 900,000 distinct CDR3 sequences, of which roughly 51% were seen once. Around a fifth of the sample rests with the top ten. The sequencing sample was made of blood. The source of these receptors is a woman aged 55-69 years in good health.

As for this clonotype: A much larger clone differs from this one at a single base, so this may be a read error. This chain links TRBV27 with TRBJ2-6; no clear D. The V gene's germline CDR1 is MNHEY and CDR2 SMNVEV (reference sequence). The CDR3 consists of 14 residues. CDR3: CTSSSPSGANVLTF. DNA for the CDR3: TGTACCAGCAGTTCCCCCTCTGGGGCCAACGTCCTGACTTTC.

The chain combines TRBV25-1 with TRBJ2-7, with 7 bases lining up with TRBD1. This CDR3 is 12 amino acids long. CDR1 MGHDK and CDR2 SYGVNS come from the germline V gene. J gave up 3 bases and V 7 bases, and 3 bases lay outside the gene matches. The CDR3 here is CASKGADYEQYF. The DNA of the CDR3 is TGTGCCAGCAAGGGGGCAGACTACGAGCAGTACTTC.

The chain is built from TRBV4-3 and TRBJ2-3; D unclear. From germline, CDR1 is LGHNA and CDR2 YSLEER. There are 16 residues in the CDR3. Trimming stripped 1 base from V and 2 bases from J, with 13 bases between. This CDR3 is CASSQGTLRPTDTQYF. The CDR3 coding sequence is TGCGCCAGCAGCCAAGGGACGCTTCGCCCCACAGATACGCAGTATTTT.

This clonotype was counted only a few times. The chain uses TRBV4-3 and TRBJ2-1; D not resolved. CDR3 length: 14 amino acids. CDR1 and CDR2 (germline): LGHNA, YSLEER. Between the trimmed V and J ends, which lost 4 bases and 0 bases, there was a span of 7 bases. The CDR3 nucleotides are TGCGCCAGCAGCCCTTCTAGCTCCTACAATGAGCAGTTCTTC. As protein: CASSPSSSYNEQFF.

This chain uses TRBV29-1 with TRBJ2-7; D might be TRBD1 or TRBD2, each matching 5 bases. The CDR3 totals 14 residues. Germline V gives CDR1 SQVTM, CDR2 ANQGSEA. V lost 0 bases and J lost 0, with 9 bases in between. The CDR3 DNA sequence: TGCAGCGTTGAAGACCCGGGGCACTCCTACGAGCAGTACTTC. Translation: CSVEDPGHSYEQYF.

The chain combines TRBV7-2 with TRBJ2-7; D gene ambiguous. The V end was cut by 4 bases, the J end by 2 bases, with 12 bases between. Germline values: CDR1 SGHTA, CDR2 FQGNSA. The CDR3 spans 14 residues. The CDR3 sequence is CASSYKATPYEQYF. The CDR3 DNA follows: TGTGCCAGCAGCTACAAGGCCACCCCCTACGAGCAGTACTTC.

The CDR3 loop reads CAIQGFGYTF. The CDR3 DNA reads as TGTGCCATACAGGGGTTTGGCTACACCTTC. The genes are TRBV12-3 or TRBV12-4 and TRBJ1-2; 7 bases line up with TRBD1. With 10 bases clipped from V and 7 bases from J, the junction kept 3 bases outside the gene matches. The CDR3 runs 10 residues.

The chain is built from TRBV5-1 and TRBJ2-4, with 9 bases matching TRBD1. The J call may be in error: the DNA end matches TRBJ2-7 better. The CDR3 covers 16 residues. The germline gives CDR1 SGHRS, CDR2 YFSETQ. The CDR3 DNA reads as TGCGCCAGCAGGCCTGGACAGGGGTCGCTAGGCTACGAGCAGTACTTC. Translation: CASRPGQGSLGYEQYF.

This clonotype was seen a few times. The CDR3 nucleotides read TGCAGCGTTGAAGATCGAACAGGGGGCCGCGAGCAGTACTTC. This encodes CSVEDRTGGREQYF. The genes are TRBV29-1 and TRBJ2-7, with 9 bases fitting TRBD1. V trimming: 0 bases; J trimming: 6 bases; junction bases outside the gene matches: 6. The CDR3 extends over 14 amino acids. Germline lookup yields CDR1 SQVTM and CDR2 ANQGSEA.

This clonotype has just one count. This chain joins TRBV20-1 and TRBJ2-1; D is unresolved. V was shortened by 3 bases and J by 8 bases, with 5 bases between the two germline ends. This CDR3 comprises 10 residues. CDR1 and CDR2 from the germline V gene are DFQATT and SNEGSKA (reference sequence). CDR3 sequence: CSASKHEQFF. DNA of the CDR3: TGCAGTGCTAGCAAGCATGAGCAGTTCTTC.

V gene TRBV5-1 combines with J gene TRBJ1-2; a possible D gene is TRBD1 (5 bases). Trimming removed 3 bases from V and 0 bases from J, with 12 bases in between. Per germline, CDR1 SGHRS and CDR2 YFSETQ. The CDR3 consists of 15 residues. CDR3 coding DNA: TGCGCCAGCAGCTCAAACCAGGGAGCTAACTATGGCTACACCTTC. This sequence encodes CASSSNQGANYGYTF. Drawing the rest from reference TRBV5-1 and TRBJ1-2, the complete variable domain is KAGVTQTPRYLIKTRGQQVTLSCSPISGHRSVSWYQQTPGQGLQFLFEYFSETQRNKGNFPGRFSGRQFSNSRSEMNVSTLELGDSALYLCASSSNQGANYGYTFGSGTRLTVV.

V and J are TRBV6-6 and TRBJ1-5; the match to TRBD1 covers 7 bases. The junction had 10 bases not matched to a gene; V was cut back by 10 bases and J by 7 bases. The germline gives CDR1 MNHNY, CDR2 SVGAGI (reference sequence). CDR3 size: 13 residues. The CDR3 nucleotides are TGTGCCATCGTGGACAGGCTAGGACAGCCCCAGCATTTT. Translation gives CAIVDRLGQPQHF.

Details on this clonotype: Mismatch with germline at one junction end may stem from a read error. The chain has TRBV27 and TRBJ1-4, with D hard to call. Per germline, CDR1 MNHEY and CDR2 SMNVEV (reference sequence). The CDR3 covers 14 residues. The CDR3 spells CAGSLMGYNEKLFF. CDR3 coding DNA: TGTGCCGGCAGTTTAATGGGCTATAATGAAAAACTGTTTTTT.

This chain uses TRBV7-6 with TRBJ2-7; 8 bases agree with TRBD1. Germline CDR1 and CDR2: SGHVS and FNYEAQ. After removal of 1 base from V and 7 bases from J, the junction contained 9 bases not matched to a gene. There are 15 residues in the CDR3. CDR3 region: CASSLEGTGFSEQYF. The CDR3 DNA sequence: TGTGCCAGCAGCTTAGAAGGGACAGGTTTTTCGGAGCAGTACTTC.

V gene TRBV20-1 combines with J gene TRBJ2-4; 10 bases fit TRBD1. V lost 6 bases and J lost 0; bases outside the gene matches: 2. Germline-derived CDR1 and CDR2 are DFQATT and SNEGSKA (reference sequence). The CDR3 totals 14 residues. CDR3 sequence reads: CSAGQGLAKNIQYF. CDR3 coding DNA: TGCAGTGCGGGACAGGGGTTAGCCAAAAACATTCAGTACTTC.

V is TRBV27 and J is TRBJ2-4; TRBD1 is a possible D gene (6 bases). From germline, CDR1 is MNHEY and CDR2 SMNVEV (reference sequence). The CDR3 loop spans 19 amino acids. Trimming stripped 6 bases from V and 0 bases from J, with 24 bases between. The CDR3 region is CASSHEDRWWTIAKNIQYF. The CDR3 nucleotides read TGTGCCAGCAGCCACGAAGACAGGTGGTGGACCATAGCCAAAAACATTCAGTACTTC.

This clonotype was counted a few times. The chain's CDR3 is CASSWGATYEQYF. The CDR3 nucleotides read TGTGCCAGCAGTTGGGGGGCCACCTACGAGCAGTACTTC. The V gene is TRBV12-3 or TRBV12-4, the J gene TRBJ2-4; D tentatively fits TRBD1 or TRBD2 (6 bases each). The J call is in doubt because the DNA end fits TRBJ2-7 better. CDR3 length: 13 residues.

This clonotype came up a few times. The genes are TRBV4-1 and TRBJ2-7; D is possibly TRBD2 (5 bases). CDR1 and CDR2 from the germline V gene are MGHRA and YSYEKL. The CDR3 covers 14 residues. The germline V and J ends were trimmed by 1 base and 3 bases, with 10 bases remaining between them. The CDR3 loop is CASSQATAVYEQYF. In DNA form, the CDR3 reads TGCGCCAGCAGCCAAGCAACAGCGGTCTACGAGCAGTACTTC.

V gene TRBV4-1 combines with J gene TRBJ2-2; D is uncertain. Per the germline V gene, CDR1 is MGHRA and CDR2 is YSYEKL. Between the trimmed V and J ends, which lost 1 base and 4 bases, there was a span of 19 bases. This CDR3 spans 18 amino acids. The CDR3 coding sequence is TGCGCCAGCAGCCAAGTTGGACCCCAATATGGGCTCACCGGGGAGCTGTTTTTT. It yields the protein CASSQVGPQYGLTGELFF.

A few counts support this clonotype. The chain couples TRBV20-1 to TRBJ2-5; TRBD2 agrees at 10 bases. This CDR3 spans 16 amino acids. Germline CDR1 is DFQATT and CDR2 is SNEGSKA (reference sequence). V was clipped by 5 bases and J by 3 bases; unmatched bases: 12. The CDR3 region has the DNA TGCAGTGCTGGCGGAGGCACCGGGACTAGCGAAGAGACCCAGTACTTC. It encodes CSAGGGTGTSEETQYF.

CDR3 protein: CASSRTSGRNNEQFF. The CDR3 nucleotides are TGTGCCAGCAGTCGGACTAGCGGGAGGAACAATGAGCAGTTCTTC. J is TRBJ2-1 and V is TRBV3-1, with TRBD2 matching over 14 bases. With V trimmed by 6 bases and J by 5 bases, 3 bases remained unmatched. CDR3 length equals 15 residues. Per germline, CDR1 LGHDT and CDR2 YNNKEL (reference sequence).

V usage is TRBV15 and J usage is TRBJ2-1; TRBD1 aligns across 7 bases. There are 14 residues in the CDR3. V was pared by 1 base and J by 9 bases, with 6 bases of the junction left unmatched. Germline V gene data show CDR1 as LNHNV and CDR2 as YYDKDF (reference sequence). The CDR3 region is CATSRVLQGREQFF. CDR3 bases: TGTGCCACCAGCAGAGTTTTACAGGGGCGTGAGCAGTTCTTC.

The chain has TRBV28 and TRBJ1-1; no reliable D call. Trimming took 4 bases from V and 5 from J, leaving 17 bases between them. Germline V gene lookup returns CDR1 MDHEN and CDR2 SYDVKM. CDR3 length: 15 amino acids. The CDR3: CASSSRAAGRTEAFF. CDR3 coding DNA: TGTGCCAGCAGTTCACGTGCGGCTGGAAGAACTGAAGCTTTCTTT.

The J gene is TRBJ1-2, the V gene TRBV12-3 or TRBV12-4; D remains ambiguous. The length of the CDR3 is 12 residues. V was clipped by 7 bases and J by 6 bases, with 12 bases between them. CDR3: CASTTLNHGYTF. CDR3 nucleotide sequence: TGTGCCAGCACCACATTGAACCATGGCTACACCTTC.

The sample holds a few counts of this clonotype. The chain has TRBV28 and TRBJ2-5, with D possibly matching TRBD2 (5 bases). This CDR3 is 13 amino acids long. Germline-derived CDR1 and CDR2 are MDHEN and SYDVKM. Trimming took 7 bases from V and 3 from J, leaving 12 bases between them. The CDR3 protein is CASTLWREETQYF. The CDR3 region has the DNA TGTGCCAGCACCCTGTGGCGGGAAGAGACCCAGTACTTC.

The genes are TRBV4-2 and TRBJ2-3, with 9 bases aligning to TRBD2. CDR1 is LGHNA and CDR2 is YNFKEQ in the germline V gene. The V segment lost 1 base and the J segment 5 bases; nucleotides outside the gene matches: 7. The CDR3 is made up of 16 amino acids. This chain's CDR3 is CASSQVGGRGRDTQYF. CDR3 bases: TGTGCCAGCAGCCAAGTTGGCGGGAGGGGGAGAGATACGCAGTATTTT.

This clonotype was observed a few times. The rearrangement joins TRBV5-1 to TRBJ1-1; perhaps TRBD1 as D (6 bases). This CDR3 contains 15 residues. The V gene lost 0 bases and the J gene lost 2 bases, with 11 bases spanning the gap. Germline V gives CDR1 SGHRS, CDR2 YFSETQ. The CDR3 bases are TGCGCCAGCAGCTTGGTGACCAGGGGTAACACTGAAGCTTTCTTT. Amino acids: CASSLVTRGNTEAFF.